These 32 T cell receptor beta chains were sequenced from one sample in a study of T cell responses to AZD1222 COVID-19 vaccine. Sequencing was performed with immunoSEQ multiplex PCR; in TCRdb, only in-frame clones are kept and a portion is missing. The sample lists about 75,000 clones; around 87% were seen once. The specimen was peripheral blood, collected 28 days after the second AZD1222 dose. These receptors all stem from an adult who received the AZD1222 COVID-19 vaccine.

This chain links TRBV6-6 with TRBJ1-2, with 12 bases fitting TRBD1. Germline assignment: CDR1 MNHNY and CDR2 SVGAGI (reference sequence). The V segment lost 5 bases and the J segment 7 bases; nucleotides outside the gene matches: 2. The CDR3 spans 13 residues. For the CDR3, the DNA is TGTGCCAGCAGTCGGGACAGGGGGCCTGGCTACACCTTC. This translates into CASSRDRGPGYTF.

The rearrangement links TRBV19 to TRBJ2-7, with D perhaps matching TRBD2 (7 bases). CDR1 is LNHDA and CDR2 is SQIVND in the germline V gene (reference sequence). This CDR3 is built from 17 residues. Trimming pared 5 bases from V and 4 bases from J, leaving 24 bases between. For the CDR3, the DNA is TGTGCCAGTAGTGGGGGGGCTGGGATCACCTCTACGTACGAGCAGTACTTC. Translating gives CASSGGAGITSTYEQYF.

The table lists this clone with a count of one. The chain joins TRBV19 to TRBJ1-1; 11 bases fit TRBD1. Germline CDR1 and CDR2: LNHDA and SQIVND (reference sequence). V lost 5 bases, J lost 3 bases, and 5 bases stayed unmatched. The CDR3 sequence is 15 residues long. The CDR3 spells CASSPRDRGYTEAFF. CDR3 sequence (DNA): TGTGCCAGTAGTCCCCGGGACAGGGGGTACACTGAAGCTTTCTTT. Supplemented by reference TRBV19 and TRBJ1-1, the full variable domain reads DGGITQSPKYLFRKEGQNVTLSCEQNLNHDAMYWYRQDPGQGLRLIYYSQIVNDFQKGDIAEGYSVSREKKESFPLTVTSAQKNPTAFYLCASSPRDRGYTEAFFGQGTRLTVV.

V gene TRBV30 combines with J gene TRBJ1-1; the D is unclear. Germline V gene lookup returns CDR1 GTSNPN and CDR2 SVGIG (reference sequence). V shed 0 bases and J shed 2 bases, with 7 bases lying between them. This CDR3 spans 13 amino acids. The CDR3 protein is CAWSVSVNTEAFF. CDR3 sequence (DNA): TGTGCCTGGAGTGTTTCTGTAAACACTGAAGCTTTCTTT.

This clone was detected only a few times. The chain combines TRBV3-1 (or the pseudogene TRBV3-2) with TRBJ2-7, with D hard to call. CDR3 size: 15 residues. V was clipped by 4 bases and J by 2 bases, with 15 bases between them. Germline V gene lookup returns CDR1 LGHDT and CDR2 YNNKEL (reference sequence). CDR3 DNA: TGTGCCAGCAGCCCCCTTCCAATCGGACCCTACGAGCAGTACTTC. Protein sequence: CASSPLPIGPYEQYF.

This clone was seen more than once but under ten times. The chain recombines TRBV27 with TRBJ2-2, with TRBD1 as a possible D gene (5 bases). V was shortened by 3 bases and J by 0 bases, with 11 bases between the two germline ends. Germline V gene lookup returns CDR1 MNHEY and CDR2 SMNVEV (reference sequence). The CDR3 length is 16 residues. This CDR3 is CASSFAGWANTGELFF. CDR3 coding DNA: TGTGCCAGCAGTTTCGCAGGGTGGGCGAACACCGGGGAGCTGTTTTTT.

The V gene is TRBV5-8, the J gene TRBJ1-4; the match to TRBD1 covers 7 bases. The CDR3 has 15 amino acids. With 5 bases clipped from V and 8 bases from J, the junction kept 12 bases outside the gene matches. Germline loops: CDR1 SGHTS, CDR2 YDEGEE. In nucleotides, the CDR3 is TGTGCCAGCAGTATCATATATGGACAGGCAGAAAAACTGTTTTTT. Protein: CASSIIYGQAEKLFF.

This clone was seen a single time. CDR3 in amino acids: CASSTWDQPQHF. The CDR3, as DNA: TGTGCCAGTAGTACGTGGGATCAGCCCCAGCATTTT. V gene TRBV19 combines with J gene TRBJ1-5; no firm D call. The CDR3 runs 12 residues. Trimming left V 4 bases short and J 5 bases short, with 6 bases between. Germline CDR1 is LNHDA and CDR2 is SQIVND (reference sequence).

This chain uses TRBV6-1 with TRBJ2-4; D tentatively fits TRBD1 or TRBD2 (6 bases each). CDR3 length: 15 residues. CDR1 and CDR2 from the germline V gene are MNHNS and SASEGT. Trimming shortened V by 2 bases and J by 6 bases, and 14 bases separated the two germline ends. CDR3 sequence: CASSENGGYGNIQYF. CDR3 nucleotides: TGTGCCAGCAGTGAAAACGGGGGCTACGGAAACATTCAGTACTTC.

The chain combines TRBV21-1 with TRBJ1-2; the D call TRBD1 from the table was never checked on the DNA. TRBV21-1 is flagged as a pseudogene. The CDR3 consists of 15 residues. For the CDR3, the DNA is TGTGCCAGCAGCGTCCCACAGGGGTTCATGTATGGCTACACCTTC. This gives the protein CASSVPQGFMYGYTF.

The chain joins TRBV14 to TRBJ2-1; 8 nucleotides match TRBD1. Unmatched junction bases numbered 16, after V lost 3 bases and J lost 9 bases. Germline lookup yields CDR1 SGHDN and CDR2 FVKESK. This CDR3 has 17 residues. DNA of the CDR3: TGTGCCAGCAGCCATCAGCGGCAGTGGCAGGGGGCAGGTGAGCAGTTCTTC. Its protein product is CASSHQRQWQGAGEQFF.

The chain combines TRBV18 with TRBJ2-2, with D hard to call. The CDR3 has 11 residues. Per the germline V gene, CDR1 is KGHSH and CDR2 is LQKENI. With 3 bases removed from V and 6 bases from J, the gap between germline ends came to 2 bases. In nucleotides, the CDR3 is TGTGCCAGCTCACCTCCCGGGGAGCTGTTTTTT. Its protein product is CASSPPGELFF.

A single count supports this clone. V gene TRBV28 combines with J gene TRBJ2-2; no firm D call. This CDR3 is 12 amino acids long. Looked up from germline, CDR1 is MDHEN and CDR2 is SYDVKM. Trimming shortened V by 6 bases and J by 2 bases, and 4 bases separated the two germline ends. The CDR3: CASRGNTGELFF. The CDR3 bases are TGTGCCAGCAGGGGTAACACCGGGGAGCTGTTTTTT.

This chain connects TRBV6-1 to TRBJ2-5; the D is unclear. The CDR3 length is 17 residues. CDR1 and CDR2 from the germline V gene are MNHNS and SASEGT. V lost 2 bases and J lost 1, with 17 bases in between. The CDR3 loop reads CASSELARVSAQETQYF. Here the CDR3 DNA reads TGTGCCAGCAGTGAATTGGCAAGGGTTTCTGCCCAAGAGACCCAGTACTTC.

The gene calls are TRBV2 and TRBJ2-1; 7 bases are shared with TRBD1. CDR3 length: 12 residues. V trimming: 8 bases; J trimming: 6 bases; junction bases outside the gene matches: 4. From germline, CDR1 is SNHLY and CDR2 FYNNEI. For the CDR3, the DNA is TGTGCCAGCGGGACAGCTCTCAATGAGCAGTTCTTC. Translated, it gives CASGTALNEQFF. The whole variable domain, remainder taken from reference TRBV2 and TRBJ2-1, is EPEVTQTPSHQVTQMGQEVILRCVPISNHLYFYWYRQILGQKVEFLVSFYNNEISEKSEIFDDQFSVERPDGSNFTLKIRSTKLEDSAMYFCASGTALNEQFFGPGTRLTVL.

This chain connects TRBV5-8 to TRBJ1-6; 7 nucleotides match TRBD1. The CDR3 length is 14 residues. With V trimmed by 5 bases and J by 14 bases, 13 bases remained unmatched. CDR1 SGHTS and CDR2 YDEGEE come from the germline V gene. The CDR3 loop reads CASSPGQHPPTLHF. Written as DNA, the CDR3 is TGTGCCAGCAGTCCGGGACAGCACCCTCCGACCCTCCACTTT.

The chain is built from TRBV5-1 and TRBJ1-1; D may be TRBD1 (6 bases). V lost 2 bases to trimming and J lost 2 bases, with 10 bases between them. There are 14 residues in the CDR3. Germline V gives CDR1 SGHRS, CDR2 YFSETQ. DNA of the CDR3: TGCGCCAGCAGCTTTTCCGGGACAAACACTGAAGCTTTCTTT. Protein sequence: CASSFSGTNTEAFF.

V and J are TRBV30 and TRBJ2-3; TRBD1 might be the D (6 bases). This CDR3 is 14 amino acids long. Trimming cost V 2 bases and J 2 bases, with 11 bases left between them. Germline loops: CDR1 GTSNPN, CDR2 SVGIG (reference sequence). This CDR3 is CAWSYGQNTDTQYF. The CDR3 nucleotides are TGTGCCTGGAGTTATGGACAGAACACAGATACGCAGTATTTT.

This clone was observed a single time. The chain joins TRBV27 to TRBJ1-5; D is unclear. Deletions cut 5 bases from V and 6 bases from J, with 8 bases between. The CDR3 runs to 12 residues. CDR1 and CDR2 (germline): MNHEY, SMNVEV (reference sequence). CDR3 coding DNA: TGTGCCAGCAGTACGTCAAGTCAGCCCCAGCATTTT. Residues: CASSTSSQPQHF.

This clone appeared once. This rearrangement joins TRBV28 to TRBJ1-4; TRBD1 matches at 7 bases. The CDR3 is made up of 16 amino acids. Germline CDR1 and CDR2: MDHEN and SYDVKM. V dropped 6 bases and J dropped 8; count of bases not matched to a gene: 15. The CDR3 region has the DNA TGTGCCAGCAGCGGGGACAGACGACGGGGATTGGAAAAACTGTTTTTT. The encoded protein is CASSGDRRRGLEKLFF.

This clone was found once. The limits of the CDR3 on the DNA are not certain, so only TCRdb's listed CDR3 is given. The CDR3 sequence: CSVGVGARNF. This chain uses TRBV29-1 with TRBJ1-4; the table's D call, TRBD1, was not checked against the DNA. Counting both end residues, the CDR3 totals 10 amino acids. Looked up from germline, CDR1 is SQVTM and CDR2 is ANQGSEA.

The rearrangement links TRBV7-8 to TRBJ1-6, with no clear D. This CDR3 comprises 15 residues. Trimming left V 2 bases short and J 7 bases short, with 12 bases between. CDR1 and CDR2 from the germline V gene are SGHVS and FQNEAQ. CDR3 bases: TGTGCCAGCAGCTTAAGGTCAGGAGGGAATTCACCCCTCCACTTT. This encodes CASSLRSGGNSPLHF. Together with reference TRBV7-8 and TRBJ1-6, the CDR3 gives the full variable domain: GAGVSQSPRYKVAKRGQDVALRCDPISGHVSLFWYQQALGQGPEFLTYFQNEAQLDKSGLPSDRFFAERPEGSVSTLKIQRTQQEDSAVYLCASSLRSGGNSPLHFGNGTRLTVT.

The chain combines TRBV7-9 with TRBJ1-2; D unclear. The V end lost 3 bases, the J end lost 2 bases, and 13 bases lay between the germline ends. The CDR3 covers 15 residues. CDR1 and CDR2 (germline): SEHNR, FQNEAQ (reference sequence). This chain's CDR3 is CASSFFKGPNYGYTF. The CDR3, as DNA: TGTGCCAGCAGCTTTTTTAAAGGCCCCAACTATGGCTACACCTTC.

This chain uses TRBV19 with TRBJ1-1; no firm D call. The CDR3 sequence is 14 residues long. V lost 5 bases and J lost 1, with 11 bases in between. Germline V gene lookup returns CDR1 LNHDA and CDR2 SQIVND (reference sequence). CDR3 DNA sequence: TGTGCCAGTAGTGGGAGGTGGGGGAACACTGAAGCTTTCTTT. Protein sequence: CASSGRWGNTEAFF.

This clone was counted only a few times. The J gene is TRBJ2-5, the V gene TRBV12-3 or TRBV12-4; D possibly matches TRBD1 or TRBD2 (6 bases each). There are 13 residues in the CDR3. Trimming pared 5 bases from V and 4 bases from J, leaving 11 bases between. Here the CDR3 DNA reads TGTGCCAGCAGTGCGGGGACACGAGAGACCCAGTACTTC. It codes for CASSAGTRETQYF.

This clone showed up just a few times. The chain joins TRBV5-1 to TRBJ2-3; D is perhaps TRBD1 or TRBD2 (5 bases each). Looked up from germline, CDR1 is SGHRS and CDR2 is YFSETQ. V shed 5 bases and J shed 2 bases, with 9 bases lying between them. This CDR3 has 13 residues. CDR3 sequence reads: CASRRGDTDTQYF. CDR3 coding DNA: TGCGCCAGCAGGAGAGGGGACACAGATACGCAGTATTTT.

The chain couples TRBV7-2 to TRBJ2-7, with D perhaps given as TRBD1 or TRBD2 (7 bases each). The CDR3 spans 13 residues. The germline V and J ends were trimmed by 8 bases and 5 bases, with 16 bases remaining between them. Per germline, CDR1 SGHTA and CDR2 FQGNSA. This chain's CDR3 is CASSIRGGDEQYF. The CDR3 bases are TGTGCCAGCTCAATCAGGGGGGGCGACGAGCAGTACTTC.

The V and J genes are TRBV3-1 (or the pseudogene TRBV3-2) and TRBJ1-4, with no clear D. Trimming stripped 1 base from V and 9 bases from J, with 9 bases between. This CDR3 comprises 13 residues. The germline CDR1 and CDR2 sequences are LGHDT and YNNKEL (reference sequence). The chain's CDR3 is CASSQGPAQKLFF. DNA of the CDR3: TGTGCCAGCAGCCAAGGGCCGGCTCAAAAACTGTTTTTT.

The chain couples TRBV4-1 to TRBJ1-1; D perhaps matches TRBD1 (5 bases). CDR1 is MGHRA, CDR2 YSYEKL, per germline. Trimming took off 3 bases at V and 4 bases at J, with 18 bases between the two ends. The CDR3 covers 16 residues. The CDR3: CASSHPARWGSTEAFF. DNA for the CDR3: TGCGCCAGCAGCCATCCCGCCAGGTGGGGGAGCACTGAAGCTTTCTTT.

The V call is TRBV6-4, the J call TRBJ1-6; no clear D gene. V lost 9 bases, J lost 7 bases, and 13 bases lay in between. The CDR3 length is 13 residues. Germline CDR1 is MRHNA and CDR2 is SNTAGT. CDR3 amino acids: CASARVGNSPLHF. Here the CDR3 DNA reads TGTGCCAGTGCAAGGGTAGGGAATTCACCCCTCCACTTT.

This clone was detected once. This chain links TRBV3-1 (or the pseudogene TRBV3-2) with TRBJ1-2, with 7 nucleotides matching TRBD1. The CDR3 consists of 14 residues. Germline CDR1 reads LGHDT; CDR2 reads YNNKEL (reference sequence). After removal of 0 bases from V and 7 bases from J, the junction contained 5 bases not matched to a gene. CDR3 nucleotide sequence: TGTGCCAGCAGCCAAGATGACAGGGCGAGTGGCTACACCTTC. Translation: CASSQDDRASGYTF.

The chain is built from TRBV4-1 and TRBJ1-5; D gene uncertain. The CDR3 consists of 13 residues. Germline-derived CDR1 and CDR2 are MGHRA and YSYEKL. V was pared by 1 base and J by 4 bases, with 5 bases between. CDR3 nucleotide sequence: TGCGCCAGCAGCCAAGGGGGAAATCAGCCCCAGCATTTT. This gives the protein CASSQGGNQPQHF.